This TCR beta chain emerged from a study of T and B cells in COVID-19 patients. Overall study context: Active-infection patients were older, median 67 years, than recovered patients, median approximately 35 years.

Blood genomic DNA input for TRB amplification was about 240-500 ng. The CDR3 is 20 residues long. Germline lookup yields CDR1 KGHSH and CDR2 LQKENI. Unmatched junction bases numbered 23, after V lost 7 bases and J lost 5 bases. Multiplex PCR with BIOMED2 TRB-A/B primer pools amplified TRB rearrangements. Using its own MiXCR run on the multiplex PCR reads, TCRdb lists one record per CDR3 protein. Of about 22,000 distinct CDR3 sequences listed, roughly 27% are singletons. Findings and limits, study-wide: Patients with COVID-19 reportedly showed strongly skewed T cell receptor beta variable and joining gene usage. Highly clonal in active COVID-19, TRB repertoires exceeded healthy-donor diversity and richness at recovery. The recovered cohort had thousands of exclusive TCR clusters, including 30 to 40 low generation probability clusters.

In the case of this clonotype: Antigen: not known.

The gene calls are TRBV18 and TRBJ2-7; 13 nucleotides line up with TRBD2. The sequenced material came from blood. The TCR sequence derives from a human donor who had recovered from COVID-19. CDR3 protein: CASLPGWRTGLAGSPDEQYF. The DNA for the CDR3 is TGTGCCAGCTTGCCAGGGTGGAGGACGGGACTAGCGGGATCTCCGGACGAGCAGTACTTC.